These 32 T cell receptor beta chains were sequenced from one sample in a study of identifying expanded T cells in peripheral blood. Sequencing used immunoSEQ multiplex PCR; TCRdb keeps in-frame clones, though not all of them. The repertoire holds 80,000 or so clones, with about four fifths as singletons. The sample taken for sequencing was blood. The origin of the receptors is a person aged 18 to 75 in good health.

For the CDR3, the DNA is TGTGCCAGCAGTAAGGGACAGGCAAATCAGCCCCAGCATTTT. Protein sequence: CASSKGQANQPQHF. This chain joins TRBV6-5 and TRBJ1-5, with 8 positions matching TRBD1. CDR3 length: 14 amino acids. Looked up from germline, CDR1 is MNHEY and CDR2 is SVGAGI. The ends lost 5 bases at V and 4 bases at J; junction bases unmatched: 4.

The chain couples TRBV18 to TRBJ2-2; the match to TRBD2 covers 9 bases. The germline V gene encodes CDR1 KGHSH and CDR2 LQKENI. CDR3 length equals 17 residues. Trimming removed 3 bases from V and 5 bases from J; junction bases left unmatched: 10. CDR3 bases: TGTGCCAGCTCACCCCCAGGCGGTAGCGGGAGAACCGGGGAGCTGTTTTTT. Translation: CASSPPGGSGRTGELFF.

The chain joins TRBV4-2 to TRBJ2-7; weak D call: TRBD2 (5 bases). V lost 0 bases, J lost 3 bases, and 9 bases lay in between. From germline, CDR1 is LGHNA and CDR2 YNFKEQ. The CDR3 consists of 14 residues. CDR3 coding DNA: TGTGCCAGCAGCCAAGATACGGGATACTACGAGCAGTACTTC. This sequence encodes CASSQDTGYYEQYF.

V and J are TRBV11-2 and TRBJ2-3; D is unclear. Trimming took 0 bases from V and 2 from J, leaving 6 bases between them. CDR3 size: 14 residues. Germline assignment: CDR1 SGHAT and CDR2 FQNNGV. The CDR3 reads CASSLELFTDTQYF. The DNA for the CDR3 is TGTGCCAGCAGCTTAGAATTATTCACAGATACGCAGTATTTT.

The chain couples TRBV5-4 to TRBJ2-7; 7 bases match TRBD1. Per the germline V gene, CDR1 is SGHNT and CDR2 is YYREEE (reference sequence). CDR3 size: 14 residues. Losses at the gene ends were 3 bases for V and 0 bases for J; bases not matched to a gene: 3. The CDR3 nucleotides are TGTGCCAGCAGCTCTACAGGGGTCTCCTACGAGCAGTACTTC. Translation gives CASSSTGVSYEQYF.

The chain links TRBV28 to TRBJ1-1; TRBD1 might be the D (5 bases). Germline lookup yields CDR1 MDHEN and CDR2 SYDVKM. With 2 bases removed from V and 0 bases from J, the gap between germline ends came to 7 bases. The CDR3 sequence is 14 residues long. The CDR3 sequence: CASSLDRLNTEAFF. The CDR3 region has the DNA TGTGCCAGCAGTTTAGACAGACTGAACACTGAAGCTTTCTTT.

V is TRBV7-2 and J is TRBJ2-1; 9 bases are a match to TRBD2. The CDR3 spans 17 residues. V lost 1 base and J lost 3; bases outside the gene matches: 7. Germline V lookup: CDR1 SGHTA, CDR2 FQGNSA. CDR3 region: CASSLGTSDQYYNEQFF. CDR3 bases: TGTGCCAGCAGCTTAGGGACTAGCGACCAATACTACAATGAGCAGTTCTTC.

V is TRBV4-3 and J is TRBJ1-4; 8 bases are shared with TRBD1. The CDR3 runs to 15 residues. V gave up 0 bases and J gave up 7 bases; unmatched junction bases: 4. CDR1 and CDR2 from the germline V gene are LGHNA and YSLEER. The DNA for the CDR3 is TGCGCCAGCAGCCAAGAAACAGGGGGAAGTGAAAAACTGTTTTTT. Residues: CASSQETGGSEKLFF.

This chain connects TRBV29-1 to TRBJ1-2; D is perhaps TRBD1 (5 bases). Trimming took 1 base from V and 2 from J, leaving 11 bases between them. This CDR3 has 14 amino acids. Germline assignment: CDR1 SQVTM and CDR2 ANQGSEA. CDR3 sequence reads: CSVEGTPFNYGYTF. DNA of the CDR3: TGCAGCGTTGAAGGGACACCATTCAACTATGGCTACACCTTC.

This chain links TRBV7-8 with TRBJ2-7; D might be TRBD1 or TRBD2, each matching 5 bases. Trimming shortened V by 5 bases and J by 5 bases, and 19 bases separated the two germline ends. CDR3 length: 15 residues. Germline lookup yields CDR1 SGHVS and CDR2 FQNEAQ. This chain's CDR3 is CASSHPRDAPNEQYF. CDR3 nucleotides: TGTGCCAGCAGCCACCCCCGGGACGCGCCGAACGAGCAGTACTTC. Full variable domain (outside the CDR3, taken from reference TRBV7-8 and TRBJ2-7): GAGVSQSPRYKVAKRGQDVALRCDPISGHVSLFWYQQALGQGPEFLTYFQNEAQLDKSGLPSDRFFAERPEGSVSTLKIQRTQQEDSAVYLCASSHPRDAPNEQYFGPGTRLTVT.

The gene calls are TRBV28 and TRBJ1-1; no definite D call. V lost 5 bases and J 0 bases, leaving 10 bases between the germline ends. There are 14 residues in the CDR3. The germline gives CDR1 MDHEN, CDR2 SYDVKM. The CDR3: CASSLPGMNTEAFF. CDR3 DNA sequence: TGTGCCAGCAGTCTCCCTGGGATGAACACTGAAGCTTTCTTT.

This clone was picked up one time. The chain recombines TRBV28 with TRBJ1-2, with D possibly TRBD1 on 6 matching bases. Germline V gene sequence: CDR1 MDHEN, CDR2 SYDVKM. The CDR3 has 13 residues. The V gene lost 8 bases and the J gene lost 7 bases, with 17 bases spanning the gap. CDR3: CASLLGGVGGYTF. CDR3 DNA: TGTGCCAGCCTTCTAGGGGGGGTCGGTGGCTACACCTTC.

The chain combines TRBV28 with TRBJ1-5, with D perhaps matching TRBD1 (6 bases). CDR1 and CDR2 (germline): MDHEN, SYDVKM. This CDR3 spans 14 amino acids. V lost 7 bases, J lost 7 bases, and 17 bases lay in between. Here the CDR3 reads CASIHQQGLQPQHF. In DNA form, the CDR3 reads TGTGCCAGCATTCACCAACAGGGACTCCAGCCCCAGCATTTT.

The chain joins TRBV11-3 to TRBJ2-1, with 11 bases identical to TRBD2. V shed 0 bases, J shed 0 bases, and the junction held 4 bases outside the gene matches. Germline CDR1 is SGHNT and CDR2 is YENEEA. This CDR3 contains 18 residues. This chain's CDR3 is CASSLDSLAGGSYNEQFF. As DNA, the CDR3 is TGTGCCAGCAGCTTAGATTCCCTAGCGGGAGGCTCCTACAATGAGCAGTTCTTC.

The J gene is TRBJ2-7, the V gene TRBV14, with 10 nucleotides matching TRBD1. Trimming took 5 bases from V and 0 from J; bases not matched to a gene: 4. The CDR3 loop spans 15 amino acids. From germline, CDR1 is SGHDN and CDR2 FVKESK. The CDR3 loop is CASSLRTGGSYEQYF. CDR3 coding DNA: TGTGCCAGCAGCTTACGGACAGGGGGCTCCTACGAGCAGTACTTC. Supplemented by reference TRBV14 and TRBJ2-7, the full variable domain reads EAGVTQFPSHSVIEKGQTVTLRCDPISGHDNLYWYRRVMGKEIKFLLHFVKESKQDESGMPNNRFLAERTGGTYSTLKVQPAELEDSGVYFCASSLRTGGSYEQYFGPGTRLTVT.

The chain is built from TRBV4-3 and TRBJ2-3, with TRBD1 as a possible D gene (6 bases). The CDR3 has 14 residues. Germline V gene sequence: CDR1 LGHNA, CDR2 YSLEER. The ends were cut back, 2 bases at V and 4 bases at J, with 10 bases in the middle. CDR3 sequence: CASSQLTGSDTQYF. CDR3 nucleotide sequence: TGCGCCAGCAGCCAATTAACAGGGTCAGATACGCAGTATTTT.

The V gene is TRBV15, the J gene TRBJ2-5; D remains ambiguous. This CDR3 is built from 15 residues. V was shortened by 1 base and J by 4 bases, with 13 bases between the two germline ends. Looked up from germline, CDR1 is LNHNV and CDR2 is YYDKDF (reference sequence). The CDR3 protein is CATSRGKGNGETQYF. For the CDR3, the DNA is TGTGCCACCAGCAGAGGGAAGGGTAATGGAGAGACCCAGTACTTC.

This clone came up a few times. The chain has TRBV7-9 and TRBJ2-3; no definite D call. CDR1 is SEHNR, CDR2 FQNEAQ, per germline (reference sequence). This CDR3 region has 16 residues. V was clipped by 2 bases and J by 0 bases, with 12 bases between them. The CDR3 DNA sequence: TGTGCCAGCAGCTTATGGTCTGGCGGTAGCACAGATACGCAGTATTTT. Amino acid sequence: CASSLWSGGSTDTQYF. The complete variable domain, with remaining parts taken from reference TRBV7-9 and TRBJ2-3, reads DTGVSQNPRHKITKRGQNVTFRCDPISEHNRLYWYRQTLGQGPEFLTYFQNEAQLEKSRLLSDRFSAERPKGSFSTLEIQRTEQGDSAMYLCASSLWSGGSTDTQYFGPGTRLTVL.

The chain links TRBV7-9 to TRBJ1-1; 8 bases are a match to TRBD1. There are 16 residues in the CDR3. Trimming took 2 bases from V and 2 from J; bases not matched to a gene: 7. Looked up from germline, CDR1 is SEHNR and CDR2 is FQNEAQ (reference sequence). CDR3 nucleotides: TGTGCCAGCAGCTTAAGGGGGACAGGCTTAAACACTGAAGCTTTCTTT. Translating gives CASSLRGTGLNTEAFF.

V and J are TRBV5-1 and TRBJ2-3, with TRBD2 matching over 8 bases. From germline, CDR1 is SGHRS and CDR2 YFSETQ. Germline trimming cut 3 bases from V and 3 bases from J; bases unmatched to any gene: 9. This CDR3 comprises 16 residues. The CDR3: CASSSGGLGETDTQYF. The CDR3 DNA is TGCGCCAGCAGCTCGGGGGGACTAGGGGAAACAGATACGCAGTATTTT.

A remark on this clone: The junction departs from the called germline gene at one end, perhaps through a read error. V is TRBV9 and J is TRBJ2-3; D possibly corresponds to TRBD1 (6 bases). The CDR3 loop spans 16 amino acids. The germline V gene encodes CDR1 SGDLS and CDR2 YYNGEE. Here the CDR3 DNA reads TGTGCCAGCAGCGTAGGGATGGGGGCGAGCACAAATACGCAGTATTTT. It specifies CASSVGMGASTNTQYF.

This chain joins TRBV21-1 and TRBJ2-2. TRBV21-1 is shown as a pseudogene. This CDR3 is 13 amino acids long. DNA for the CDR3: TGTGCCAGCAGCAAAGAGGGAACCGGGGAGCTGTTTTTT. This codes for CASSKEGTGELFF.

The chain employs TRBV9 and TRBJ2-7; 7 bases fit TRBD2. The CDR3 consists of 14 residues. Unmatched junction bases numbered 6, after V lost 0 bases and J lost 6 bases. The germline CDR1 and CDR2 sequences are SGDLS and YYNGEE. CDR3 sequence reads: CASSVAGASGEQYF. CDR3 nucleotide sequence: TGTGCCAGCAGCGTAGCTGGGGCTAGCGGCGAGCAGTACTTC. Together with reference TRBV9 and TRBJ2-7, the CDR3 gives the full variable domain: DSGVTQTPKHLITATGQRVTLRCSPRSGDLSVYWYQQSLDQGLQFLIQYYNGEERAKGNILERFSAQQFPDLHSELNLSSLELGDSALYFCASSVAGASGEQYFGPGTRLTVT.

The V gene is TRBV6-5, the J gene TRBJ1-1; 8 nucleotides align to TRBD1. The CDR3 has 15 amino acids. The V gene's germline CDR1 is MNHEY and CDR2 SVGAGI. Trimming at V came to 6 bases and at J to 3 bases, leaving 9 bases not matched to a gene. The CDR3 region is CASREQGARDTEAFF. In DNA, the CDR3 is TGTGCCAGCAGGGAGCAGGGGGCCAGGGACACTGAAGCTTTCTTT.

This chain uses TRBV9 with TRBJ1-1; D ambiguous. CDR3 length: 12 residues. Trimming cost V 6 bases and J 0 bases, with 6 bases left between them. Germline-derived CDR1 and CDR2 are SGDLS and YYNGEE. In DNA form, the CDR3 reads TGTGCCAGCAAAGGCCTGAACACTGAAGCTTTCTTT. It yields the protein CASKGLNTEAFF.

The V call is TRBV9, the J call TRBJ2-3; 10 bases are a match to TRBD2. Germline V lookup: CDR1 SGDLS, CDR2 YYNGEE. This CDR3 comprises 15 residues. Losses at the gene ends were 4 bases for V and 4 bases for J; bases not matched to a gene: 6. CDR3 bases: TGTGCCAGCAGCCTCAGCGGGAGGGTTTCAGATACGCAGTATTTT. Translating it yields CASSLSGRVSDTQYF.

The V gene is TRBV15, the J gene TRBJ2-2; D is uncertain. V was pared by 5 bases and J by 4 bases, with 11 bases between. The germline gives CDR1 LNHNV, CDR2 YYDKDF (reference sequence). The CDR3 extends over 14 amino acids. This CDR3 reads CATSPRGFTGELFF. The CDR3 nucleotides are TGTGCCACCAGCCCCCGTGGATTCACCGGGGAGCTGTTTTTT. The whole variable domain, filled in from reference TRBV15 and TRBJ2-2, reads DAMVIQNPRYQVTQFGKPVTLSCSQTLNHNVMYWYQQKSSQAPKLLFHYYDKDFNNEADTPDNFQSRRPNTSFCFLDIRSPGLGDTAMYLCATSPRGFTGELFFGEGSRLTVL.

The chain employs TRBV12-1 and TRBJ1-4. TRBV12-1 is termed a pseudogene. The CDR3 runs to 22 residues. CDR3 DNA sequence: TGTGCCAGCACCATCTTTGTTGATCAGGTCGGGCGGGACGAACATCGTAATGAAAAACTGTTTTTT. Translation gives CASTIFVDQVGRDEHRNEKLFF.

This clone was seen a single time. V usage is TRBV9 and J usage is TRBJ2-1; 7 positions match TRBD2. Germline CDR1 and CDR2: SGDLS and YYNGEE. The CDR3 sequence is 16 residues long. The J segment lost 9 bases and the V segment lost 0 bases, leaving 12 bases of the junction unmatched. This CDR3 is CASSVGRASGSVEQFF. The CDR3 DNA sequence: TGTGCCAGCAGCGTAGGTCGGGCTAGCGGATCGGTTGAGCAGTTCTTC.

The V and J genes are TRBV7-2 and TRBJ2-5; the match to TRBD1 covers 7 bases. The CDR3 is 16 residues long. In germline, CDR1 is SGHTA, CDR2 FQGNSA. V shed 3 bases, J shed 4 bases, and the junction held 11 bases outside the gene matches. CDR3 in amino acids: CASSLTTGLKGETQYF. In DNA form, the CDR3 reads TGTGCCAGCAGCTTGACGACAGGGTTGAAGGGAGAGACCCAGTACTTC.

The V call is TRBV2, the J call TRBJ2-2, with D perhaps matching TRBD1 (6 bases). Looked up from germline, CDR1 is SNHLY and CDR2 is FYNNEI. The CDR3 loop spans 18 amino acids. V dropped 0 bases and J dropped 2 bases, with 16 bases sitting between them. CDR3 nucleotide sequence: TGTGCCAGCAGTGAAGCGCCGGGACACAGAACTAACACCGGGGAGCTGTTTTTT. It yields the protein CASSEAPGHRTNTGELFF.

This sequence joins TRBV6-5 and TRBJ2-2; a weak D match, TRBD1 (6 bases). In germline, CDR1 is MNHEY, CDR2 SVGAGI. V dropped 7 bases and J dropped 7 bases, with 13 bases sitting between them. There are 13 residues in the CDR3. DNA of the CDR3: TGTGCCAGCACCAAACCGACAGGCGGGGAGCTGTTTTTT. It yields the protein CASTKPTGGELFF.